This TCR beta chain was sequenced in a study of cytomegalovirus exposure and HLA in healthy donors. The CDR3 loop spans 16 amino acids. Germline V gene lookup returns CDR1 LGHNA and CDR2 YSLEER. V shed 1 base, J shed 3 bases, and the junction held 5 bases outside the gene matches. Study-wide points: Many donors carried some public TCRs, although rarity characterized most TCR sequences. Among the CMV-associated chains, a few were confirmed in vitro as specific for CMV antigens.

A word on this clone: Its target is unknown.

Repertoires were generated with immunoSEQ multiplex PCR, while TCRdb's copy carries only in-frame clones and drops some. The table lists about 65,000 clones, just under 95% of them singletons. The source is a young man in good health and CMV-seropositive. Sequenced input: PBMCs. The J gene is TRBJ2-1, the V gene TRBV4-3, with 8 positions matching TRBD2. CDR3 sequence (DNA): TGCGCCAGCAGCCAAGTACCCAGCGGGGGCTACAATGAGCAGTTCTTC. Translation: CASSQVPSGGYNEQFF.